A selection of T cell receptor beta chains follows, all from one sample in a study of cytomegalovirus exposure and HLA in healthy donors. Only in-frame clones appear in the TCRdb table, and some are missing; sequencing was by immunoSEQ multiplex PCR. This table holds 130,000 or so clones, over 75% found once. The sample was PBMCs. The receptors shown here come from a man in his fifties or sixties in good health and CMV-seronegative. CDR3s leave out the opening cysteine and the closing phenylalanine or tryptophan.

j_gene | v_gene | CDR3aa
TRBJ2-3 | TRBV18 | ASSPWLAAASTDTQY
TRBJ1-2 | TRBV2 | ASSRWTLSDGYT
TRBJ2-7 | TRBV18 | ASSSEGLDPLRWY
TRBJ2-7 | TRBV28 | ASSISGQGSHEQY
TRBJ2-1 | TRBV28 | ASSFQSSGIYNEQF
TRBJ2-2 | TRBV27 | ASSLKGRALGGELF
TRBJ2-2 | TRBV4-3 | ASSQNRGRDTGELF
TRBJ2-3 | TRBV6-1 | ASSNRGTQY
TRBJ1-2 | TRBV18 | ASSPFDRGPGYT
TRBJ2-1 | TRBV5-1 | ASSPLAISYNEQF
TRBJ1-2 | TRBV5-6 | ASSRRDYGYT
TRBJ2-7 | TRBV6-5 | ASSAWAQHEQY
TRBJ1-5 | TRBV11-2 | ASSLRVEQPQH
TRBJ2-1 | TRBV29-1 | SVERLAGVFENEQF
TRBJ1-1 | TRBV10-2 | ATIQGLKNTEAF
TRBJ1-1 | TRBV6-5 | ASSYSAGGYTEAF
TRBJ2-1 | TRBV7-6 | ASSSNFGTGGNEQF
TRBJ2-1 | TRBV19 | ASSIVGTVYNEQF